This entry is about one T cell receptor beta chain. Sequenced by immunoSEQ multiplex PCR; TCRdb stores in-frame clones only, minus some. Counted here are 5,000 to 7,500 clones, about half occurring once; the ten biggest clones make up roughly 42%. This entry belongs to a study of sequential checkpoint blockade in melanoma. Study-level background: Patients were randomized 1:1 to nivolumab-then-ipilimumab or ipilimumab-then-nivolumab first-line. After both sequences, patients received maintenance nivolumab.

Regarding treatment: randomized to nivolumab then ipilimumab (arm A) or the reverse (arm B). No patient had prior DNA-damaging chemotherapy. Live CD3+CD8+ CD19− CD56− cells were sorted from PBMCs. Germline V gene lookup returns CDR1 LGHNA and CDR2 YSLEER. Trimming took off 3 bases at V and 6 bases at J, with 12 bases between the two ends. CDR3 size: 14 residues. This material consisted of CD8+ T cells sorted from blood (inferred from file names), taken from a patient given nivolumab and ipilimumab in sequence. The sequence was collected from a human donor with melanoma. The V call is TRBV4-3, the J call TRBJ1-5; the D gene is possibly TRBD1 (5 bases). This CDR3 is CASSQTPRGQPQHF. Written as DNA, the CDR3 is TGCGCCAGCAGCCAGACGCCTAGGGGTCAGCCCCAGCATTTT.